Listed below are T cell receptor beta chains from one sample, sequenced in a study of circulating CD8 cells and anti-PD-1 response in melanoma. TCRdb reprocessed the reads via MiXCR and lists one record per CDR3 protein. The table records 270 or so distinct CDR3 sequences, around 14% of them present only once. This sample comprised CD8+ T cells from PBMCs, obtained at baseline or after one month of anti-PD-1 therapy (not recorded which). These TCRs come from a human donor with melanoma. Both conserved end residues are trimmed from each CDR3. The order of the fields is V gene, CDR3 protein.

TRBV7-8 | ASRGGEAEAF
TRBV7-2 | ASSQVAHSYEQY
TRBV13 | ASSDRQGIHEQY
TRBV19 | ASSTEGMKGYT
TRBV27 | ASTSVGLASDTQY
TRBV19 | ASSVGTSGGYTDTQY
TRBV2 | ASSETSTNVLT
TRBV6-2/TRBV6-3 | ASSYSIGEAF
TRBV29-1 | SVEEAKPEAF
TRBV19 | ASSIVSGTDEQF